This T cell receptor beta chain was recorded in a study of PD-1 blockade in mismatch repair-deficient tumors. Sequenced by immunoSEQ multiplex PCR; TCRdb stores in-frame clones only, minus some. The table lists about 9,400 clones, around 85% of them singletons. The sample in question was PBMCs, obtained 46 to 49 weeks after starting pembrolizumab. The origin of this receptor is an adult with mismatch repair-deficient cancer.

The chain's CDR3 is CASSIGIAGGLSQFF. The CDR3 nucleotides read TGTGCCAGTAGTATTGGAATAGCGGGAGGTCTATCCCAGTTCTTC. The gene calls are TRBV19 and TRBJ2-1, with 10 bases aligning to TRBD2. J was trimmed by 13 bases and V by 3 bases; bases with no gene match: 12. This CDR3 contains 15 residues. CDR1 and CDR2 (germline): LNHDA, SQIVND (reference sequence).